This entry is about one T cell receptor beta chain. Its antigen remains unidentified. It was with 60 Vbeta and 13 Jbeta primers that the PCR ran. Assay used: immunoSEQ multiplex PCR; TCRdb lists only in-frame clones, some missing. The sample holds about 160,000 clones, around three quarters seen once. Germline V lookup: CDR1 SEHNR, CDR2 FQNEAQ (reference sequence). The CDR3 length is 14 residues. The V and J ends lost 1 base and 0 bases respectively, with 7 bases between them. This record comes from a study of cytomegalovirus exposure and HLA in healthy donors. Study-wide context: Early released data had about 80 million unique TCRs, all coming from HLA-typed donors.

Points from the study as a whole: A previous analysis found most TCR beta V segments productive roughly 90% or roughly 30% of the time. Reportedly, diagnosis of cytomegalovirus status by the classifier showed high specificity and sensitivity. As a later analysis revealed, most CMV-associated TCR beta chains appeared HLA-restricted.

The sequencing input was PBMCs. The chain has TRBV7-9 and TRBJ2-7; a possible D gene is TRBD1 (6 bases). The source of this sequence is a man aged 25-45 years in good health and CMV-seropositive. The CDR3: CASSLGRGSYEQYF. The CDR3 coding sequence is TGTGCCAGCAGCTTAGGCAGGGGCTCCTACGAGCAGTACTTC. The variable domain in full, completed from reference TRBV7-9 and TRBJ2-7, reads DTGVSQNPRHKITKRGQNVTFRCDPISEHNRLYWYRQTLGQGPEFLTYFQNEAQLEKSRLLSDRFSAERPKGSFSTLEIQRTEQGDSAMYLCASSLGRGSYEQYFGPGTRLTVT.